These T cell receptor beta chains were read from a single sample in a study of T cell responses to AZD1222 COVID-19 vaccine. Profiling relied on immunoSEQ multiplex PCR, and the TCRdb table lists in-frame clones only, not all of them. The table has about 140,000 clones, roughly 93% seen once. The input for sequencing was peripheral blood, taken on day 0 of MenACWY control vaccination. Every receptor here comes from an adult in good health. CDR3s include the opening cysteine and the closing phenylalanine or tryptophan. Each record gives: V gene, J gene, D gene, clone size, CDR3 DNA, CDR3 protein. D genes are given only for firm matches. Clone size, where shown, is once, few, many, or a class for clones that have expanded.

TRBV28	TRBJ2-5	TRBD2	-	TGTGCCTCCCGGGGGGGAGGCAAAGGGACCCAGTACTTC	CASRGGGKGTQYF
TRBV18	TRBJ2-7	-	once	TGTGCCAGCTCAGCTTCCTACGAGCAGTACTTC	CASSASYEQYF
TRBV29-1	TRBJ2-2	-	-	TGCAGCGTTGACCCAGGGGACACCGGGGAGCTGTTTTTT	CSVDPGDTGELFF
TRBV19	TRBJ1-2	-	-	TGTGCCACCAGTTCGGGGGCAGGCCTGCGCTACACCTTC	CATSSGAGLRYTF
TRBV29-1	TRBJ1-3	-	-	TGCAGCGTTGAAGATCTTGGGGAGGCTGGAAACACCATATATTTT	CSVEDLGEAGNTIYF
TRBV2	TRBJ2-7	-	-	TGTGCCAGCAGGGGACGCTACGAGCAGTACTTC	CASRGRYEQYF
TRBV11-2	TRBJ2-3	-	-	TGTGCCAGCAGCTTAACTTCACCTAGACGCTTACCCTGGGATACGCAGTATTTT	CASSLTSPRRLPWDTQYF
TRBV18	TRBJ2-5	TRBD1	once	TGTGCCAGCTCACCGTTGGGACAGGGGATACAAGAGACCCAGTACTTC	CASSPLGQGIQETQYF
TRBV5-1	TRBJ1-3	-	-	TGCGCCAGCAGCTCCACCCCGAGTGGGGCTGGAAACACCATATATTTT	CASSSTPSGAGNTIYF
TRBV18	TRBJ1-2	-	-	TGTGCCAGCTCACCCGTGGGGGCTTATGGCTACACCTTC	CASSPVGAYGYTF
TRBV28	TRBJ1-2	-	-	TGTGCCAGCATCTGGCCAGGGCAGGATGGCTACACCTTC	CASIWPGQDGYTF
TRBV11-2	TRBJ2-7	TRBD2	-	TGTGCCAGCAGCCAACTAGCGGGAGATACGTACGAGCAGTACTTC	CASSQLAGDTYEQYF
TRBV11-2	TRBJ1-1	-	-	TGTGCCAGCAGCTTAGAAACACTATTAAACACTGAAGCTTTCTTT	CASSLETLLNTEAFF
TRBV20-1	TRBJ2-7	-	-	TGCAGTGCTAGTAACTTCCTTGGCGAGCAGTACTTC	CSASNFLGEQYF
TRBV30	TRBJ2-1	TRBD2	-	TGTGCCTGGAGTCCCGGACTAGCTTACCATGAGCAGTTCTTC	CAWSPGLAYHEQFF
TRBV29-1	TRBJ1-2	-	-	TGCAGCGTTGACCAAATCAATAACTATGGCTACACCTTC	CSVDQINNYGYTF
TRBV4-2	TRBJ2-1	TRBD1	-	TGTGCCAGCAGCCAATCGGACAGGGTAGTTAATGAGCAGTTCTTC	CASSQSDRVVNEQFF
TRBV10-3	TRBJ2-1	TRBD2	-	TGTGCCATCAGCCAGACTAGCGGGAAATACAATGAGCAGTTCTTC	CAISQTSGKYNEQFF
TRBV5-1	TRBJ2-1	TRBD2	-	TGCGCCAGCAAGTCGGGAGGCGGGGGGACCCTCTACAATGAGCAGTTCTTC	CASKSGGGGTLYNEQFF
TRBV3-1/TRBV3-2	TRBJ1-5	-	-	TGTGCCAGCAGCCAAGTTACAGATCAGCCCCAGCATTTT	CASSQVTDQPQHF
TRBV7-2	TRBJ2-2	-	-	TGTGCCAGCAGCCCCTTGGCAGGACTGAACACCGGGGAGCTGTTTTTT	CASSPLAGLNTGELFF
TRBV27	TRBJ1-2	TRBD1	-	TGTGCCAGCAGTTCTCACAGGGGTTGGGAAGGCTACACCTTC	CASSSHRGWEGYTF